This T cell receptor beta chain was captured in a study of blood T cell repertoires in COVID-19. On the study more broadly: COVID-19 samples, acute and convalescent, were from the United States, Italy and Spain. T cells, B-cell-depleted T cells, or PBMCs provided the cDNA or gDNA that served as material.

The V gene lost 1 base and the J gene lost 10 bases, with 14 bases spanning the gap. From germline, CDR1 is SGHRS and CDR2 YFSETQ. CDR3 length: 13 residues. As originally analysed: Scientists estimated how many nucleated cells there were by amplifying reference gene primers. Profiling relied on immunoSEQ multiplex PCR, and the TCRdb table lists in-frame clones only, not all of them. That table is the source of V, J and clone size, and D and trimming were worked out from the DNA. Seen here are roughly 46,000 clones, about 87% observed once, and the top ten hold more than 9.5%. The genes are TRBV5-1 and TRBJ2-5; maybe TRBD1 (5 bases). The sample taken for sequencing was peripheral blood. This TCR derives from a human donor with active COVID-19. The donor label of this sample is uncertain. The CDR3, as DNA: TGCGCCAGCAGCTTGCAGGGCCCCCAGGGCCAGTACTTC. Residues: CASSLQGPQGQYF.